The source of this TCR beta chain is a study of post-analysis software for immune sequencing data. The germline V gene encodes CDR1 SSHAT and CDR2 FNYEAQ (reference sequence). The CDR3 covers 13 residues. The TCR beta cDNA libraries contained unique molecular identifiers. A single record per CDR3 protein comes from TCRdb applying MiXCR to the PCR reads. The sample carries 250,000 to 300,000 distinct CDR3 sequences, 36% recorded once. Remarks on this clonotype: The antigen is undetermined. One junction end does not reproduce the germline sequence, and a read error may be involved.

Study-wide results and caveats: Strong co-clustering by F measure was evident for samples that had been prepared in the same batch. About five TRBV segments appeared more often in patients than in controls, and TRBV5-6, TRBV5-1 and TRBV20-1 were among these.

The TCR was taken from a girl aged 10-17 years with multiple sclerosis. Source material: blood. This chain connects TRBV7-7 to TRBJ2-5; D unclear. CDR3 sequence: CASSSRVQETQYF. In DNA form, the CDR3 reads TGTGCTAGCAGCTCCCGGGTCCAAGAGACCCAGTACTTC.